This T cell receptor beta chain was captured by sequencing in a study of spatial heterogeneity in lung cancer. The V segment lost 2 bases and the J segment 1 base; nucleotides outside the gene matches: 3. The V gene's germline CDR1 is MNHEY and CDR2 SVGAGI. CDR3 length: 15 residues. Noted time point: sample taken at primary tumor resection. Unsorted whole RNA of tumor, nontumor lung or frozen PBMC was sequenced. TCRdb processed the 5' RACE reads anew with MiXCR; each CDR3 protein has one entry. The repertoire holds about 38,000 distinct CDR3 sequences, 4% to 6% seen once, with approximately 25% in the top ten. In its sample, this clonotype was seen a few times.

The clonotype comes from a female donor with early-stage non-small cell lung cancer. The chain recombines TRBV6-5 with TRBJ1-2; 8 bases fit TRBD1. The source was PBMCs, collected at surgery. CDR3 loop: CASSYRRGLNYGYTF. CDR3 bases: TGTGCCAGCAGTTACCGCAGGGGGCTTAACTATGGCTACACCTTC.